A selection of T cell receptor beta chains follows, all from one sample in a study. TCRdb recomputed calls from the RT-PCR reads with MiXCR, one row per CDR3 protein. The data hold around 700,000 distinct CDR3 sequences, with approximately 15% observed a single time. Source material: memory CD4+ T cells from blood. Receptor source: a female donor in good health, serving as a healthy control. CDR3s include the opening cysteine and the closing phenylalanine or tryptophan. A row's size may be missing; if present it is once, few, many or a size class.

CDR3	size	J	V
CASSVGTISPEAFF	few	TRBJ1-1	TRBV2
CASSPAGDSTGYTF	.	TRBJ1-2	TRBV18
CATSRVYTDTWAGGSPYEQYF	.	TRBJ2-7	TRBV15
CASSLQRHGGKETQYF	.	TRBJ2-5	TRBV6-6
CSMRQEGTQYF	.	TRBJ2-5	TRBV29-1
CASSPLGGGLQETQYF	.	TRBJ2-5	TRBV5-1
CSARDFRLAGDQGQYF	.	TRBJ2-7	TRBV20-1
CASSQGMGLAVYQETQYF	few	TRBJ2-5	TRBV3-1
CASSYTGWGDGGYTF	few	TRBJ1-2	TRBV6-5
CSARSGLGVDTQYF	few	TRBJ2-3	TRBV20-1
CSARVRGGDTDTQYF	many	TRBJ2-3	TRBV20-1
CSARDIGLSPQHF	.	TRBJ1-5	TRBV20-1
CASSTGTDFVPQHF	.	TRBJ1-5	TRBV28
CASILTSGRPDTQYF	many	TRBJ2-3	TRBV28
CSARGAPSSYNEQFF	few	TRBJ2-1	TRBV20-1
CASSLAVGQAEAFF	.	TRBJ1-1	TRBV12-3/TRBV12-4
CAWSPSYSNQPQHF	once	TRBJ1-5	TRBV30
CASSEQGGVAEAFF	.	TRBJ1-1	TRBV12-3/TRBV12-4
CASSWREGNTGELFF	many	TRBJ2-2	TRBV5-6
CSTPRTGDYGYTF	many	TRBJ1-2	TRBV20-1
CASSSLGAVQETQYF	few	TRBJ2-5	TRBV9
CASSLLEGAETQYF	.	TRBJ2-5	TRBV5-1
CASDQETIGQPQHF	few	TRBJ1-5	TRBV19
CASSLVGKTGDNEQFF	.	TRBJ2-1	TRBV5-1
CAWSPKGQLNEKLFF	few	TRBJ1-4	TRBV30
CAISRGLDTGELFF	few	TRBJ2-2	TRBV6-2/TRBV6-3
CASSFGEQETQYF	many	TRBJ2-5	TRBV12-3/TRBV12-4
CASSFIGGGRNTGELFF	many	TRBJ2-2	TRBV27
CASSELAGVAEAFF	few	TRBJ1-1	TRBV6-1
CASSPRRGQLNTEAFF	.	TRBJ1-1	TRBV7-8
CASSSQGVPGIQYF	.	TRBJ2-4	TRBV28
CASSFSHFSGANVLTF	.	TRBJ2-6	TRBV6-5
CASSTGRYNEQFF	.	TRBJ2-1	TRBV7-3